These 21 T cell receptor beta chains originate from one sample sequenced in a study of cytomegalovirus exposure and HLA in healthy donors. The PCR used 60 Vbeta and 13 Jbeta primers. Method: immunoSEQ multiplex PCR; TCRdb's copy keeps in-frame clones and lacks some. This sample carries some 150,000 clones, with around 0.79% going to the ten biggest clones. The sample consisted of PBMCs. The receptors originated from a woman aged 18 to 35 in good health and CMV-seropositive.

This rearrangement joins TRBV7-2 to TRBJ1-6, with a tentative D call TRBD1 (6 bases). Trimming stripped 2 bases from V and 7 bases from J, with 15 bases between. The CDR3 has 16 amino acids. Germline CDR1 reads SGHTA; CDR2 reads FQGNSA. DNA for the CDR3: TGTGCCAGCAGCTTATTTGGTTGGGACAAGAATTCACCCCTCCACTTT. As protein: CASSLFGWDKNSPLHF.

J is TRBJ2-5 and V is TRBV6-1; perhaps TRBD1 as D (6 bases). The V end was cut by 4 bases, the J end by 5 bases, with 17 bases between. Germline V gene lookup returns CDR1 MNHNS and CDR2 SASEGT. The CDR3 loop spans 15 amino acids. The CDR3 coding sequence is TGTGCCAGCAGTGCTCGACAGGTACGGCGGGAGACCCAGTACTTC. Amino acid sequence: CASSARQVRRETQYF.

The genes are TRBV2 and TRBJ2-1; 8 positions agree with TRBD1. Trimming cost V 1 base and J 16 bases; bases outside gene matches: 12. Germline V gene data show CDR1 as SNHLY and CDR2 as FYNNEI. CDR3 length: 14 residues. CDR3: CASSEGVRAGGHFF. CDR3 nucleotide sequence: TGTGCCAGCAGTGAAGGGGTCAGGGCAGGGGGCCATTTCTTC.

The rearrangement joins TRBV10-3 to TRBJ2-7, with D uncertain. CDR3 length equals 12 residues. Trimming took 1 base from V and 7 from J, leaving 8 bases between them. Germline V gene data show CDR1 as ENHRY and CDR2 as SYGVKD. This CDR3 is CAISEYEREQYF. DNA for the CDR3: TGTGCCATCAGTGAGTATGAACGGGAGCAGTACTTC.

The genes are TRBV30 and TRBJ1-5, with 9 bases that match TRBD1. The CDR3 length is 15 residues. The J segment lost 6 bases and the V segment lost 2 bases, leaving 8 bases of the junction unmatched. CDR1 is GTSNPN and CDR2 is SVGIG in the germline V gene (reference sequence). The DNA for the CDR3 is TGTGCCTGGAGTTCACAGGGGGCAGGAGGTCAGCCCCAGCATTTT. Translation: CAWSSQGAGGQPQHF. The full variable domain, its missing parts supplied by reference TRBV30 and TRBJ1-5, is SQTIHQWPATLVQPVGSPLSLECTVEGTSNPNLYWYRQAAGRGLQLLFYSVGIGQISSEVPQNLSASRPQDRQFILSSKKLLLSDSGFYLCAWSSQGAGGQPQHFGDGTRLSIL.

The chain uses TRBV11-3 and TRBJ2-7; a weak D match, TRBD1 (9 bases). The CDR3 runs 20 residues. The germline V and J ends were trimmed by 4 bases and 3 bases, with 31 bases remaining between them. From germline, CDR1 is SGHNT and CDR2 YENEEA. Written as DNA, the CDR3 is TGTGCCAGCAGCTCATACCGGGACAGGGTAGGAGCGGGGGCCCTCTACGAGCAGTACTTC. This sequence encodes CASSSYRDRVGAGALYEQYF.

This chain links TRBV7-2 with TRBJ2-1; tentative D call: TRBD1 (5 bases). Germline V CDR1 and CDR2: SGHTA, FQGNSA. CDR3 size: 13 residues. Between the trimmed V and J ends, which lost 2 bases and 5 bases, there was a span of 7 bases. CDR3 sequence reads: CASSLRGDNEQFF. CDR3 coding DNA: TGTGCCAGCAGCTTAAGGGGTGACAATGAGCAGTTCTTC.

DNA of the CDR3: TGTGCCAGCTCACCCAATATGATAGGGGCCTACACTGAAGCTTTCTTT. Protein: CASSPNMIGAYTEAFF. The gene calls are TRBV18 and TRBJ1-1; D possibly corresponds to TRBD1 (5 bases). Germline loops: CDR1 KGHSH, CDR2 LQKENI. The CDR3 is made up of 16 amino acids. V was cut by 3 bases and J by 3 bases, with 17 bases left in between.

The chain combines TRBV7-2 with TRBJ2-7; a weak D match, TRBD2 (6 bases). V was trimmed by 5 bases and J by 6 bases, leaving 14 bases between them. The germline V gene has CDR1 SGHTA and CDR2 FQGNSA. The CDR3 length is 13 residues. The CDR3 here is CASSLGSGGEQYF. The CDR3 region has the DNA TGTGCCAGCAGCCTGGGATCCGGGGGCGAGCAGTACTTC.

The J gene is TRBJ2-7, the V gene TRBV6-1; 7 nucleotides agree with TRBD1. The germline V gene encodes CDR1 MNHNS and CDR2 SASEGT. The CDR3 loop spans 14 amino acids. J lost 0 bases, V lost 4 bases, and 3 bases had no gene match. CDR3 DNA sequence: TGTGCCAGCAGTGTGAGGGACAGCTCCTACGAGCAGTACTTC. Amino acids: CASSVRDSSYEQYF.

The V gene is TRBV6-1, the J gene TRBJ1-2, with a possible D match to TRBD1 (6 bases). CDR1 is MNHNS and CDR2 is SASEGT in the germline V gene. The CDR3 loop spans 15 amino acids. The V end was cut by 1 base, the J end by 4 bases, with 13 bases between. CDR3 residues: CASSEDRWTAYGYTF. CDR3 bases: TGTGCCAGCAGTGAAGATCGGTGGACAGCCTATGGCTACACCTTC.

The genes are TRBV14 and TRBJ2-4; tentative D call: TRBD1 (5 bases). The CDR3 runs 14 residues. Germline V gene lookup returns CDR1 SGHDN and CDR2 FVKESK. V gave up 3 bases and J gave up 4 bases, with 10 bases separating them. The CDR3 DNA sequence: TGTGCCAGCAGCCAGGGGCAGGGTAAAAACATTCAGTACTTC. Amino acid sequence: CASSQGQGKNIQYF.

The chain combines TRBV13 with TRBJ1-1; D perhaps matches TRBD1 (6 bases). Germline lookup yields CDR1 PRHDT and CDR2 FYEKMQ (reference sequence). V dropped 4 bases and J dropped 1 base, with 13 bases sitting between them. This CDR3 has 15 amino acids. In DNA form, the CDR3 reads TGTGCCAGCAGCTCCTTCAGGGGTTCGAACACTGAAGCTTTCTTT. It is translated as CASSSFRGSNTEAFF. The full variable domain, rest sourced from reference TRBV13 and TRBJ1-1, is AAGVIQSPRHLIKEKRETATLKCYPIPRHDTVYWYQQGPGQDPQFLISFYEKMQSDKGSIPDRFSAQQFSDYHSELNMSSLELGDSALYFCASSSFRGSNTEAFFGQGTRLTVV.

The gene calls are TRBV7-6 and TRBJ2-2; a possible D gene is TRBD2 (6 bases). Trimming removed 6 bases from V and 4 bases from J, with 15 bases in between. Germline loops: CDR1 SGHVS, CDR2 FNYEAQ. This CDR3 spans 15 amino acids. The CDR3 DNA follows: TGTGCCAGCAGTCGACTAGACAGTCTCACCGGGGAGCTGTTTTTT. Amino acid sequence: CASSRLDSLTGELFF.

This rearrangement joins TRBV10-1 to TRBJ2-1; 8 bases map to TRBD2. Germline lookup yields CDR1 WNHNN and CDR2 SYGVQD (reference sequence). V lost 2 bases and J lost 4; bases outside the gene matches: 4. The CDR3 extends over 15 amino acids. The CDR3: CASSEGLAGYNEQFF. As DNA, the CDR3 is TGCGCCAGCAGTGAGGGTCTAGCGGGTTACAATGAGCAGTTCTTC.

The chain carries TRBV15 and TRBJ2-2; possibly TRBD1 for D (6 bases). Trimming left V 4 bases short and J 4 bases short, with 16 bases between. The germline CDR1 and CDR2 sequences are LNHNV and YYDKDF (reference sequence). The CDR3 has 16 residues. The CDR3 bases are TGTGCCACCAGCATACACAGGGAAGTGGCCACCGGGGAGCTGTTTTTT. Translation gives CATSIHREVATGELFF. The entire variable domain, with the rest obtained from reference TRBV15 and TRBJ2-2, is as follows: DAMVIQNPRYQVTQFGKPVTLSCSQTLNHNVMYWYQQKSSQAPKLLFHYYDKDFNNEADTPDNFQSRRPNTSFCFLDIRSPGLGDTAMYLCATSIHREVATGELFFGEGSRLTVL.

V and J are TRBV18 and TRBJ2-3; 7 nucleotides agree with TRBD2. J lost 2 bases, V lost 6 bases, and 14 bases had no gene match. Germline CDR1 KGHSH, CDR2 LQKENI. The CDR3 covers 17 residues. The CDR3 is CASSTRQRQRDTDTQYF. The CDR3 nucleotides read TGTGCCAGCTCCACCCGTCAACGACAGCGGGACACAGATACGCAGTATTTT.

The chain recombines TRBV19 with TRBJ1-2, with 9 bases fitting TRBD1. J lost 7 bases, V lost 7 bases, and 19 bases had no gene match. Germline V lookup: CDR1 LNHDA, CDR2 SQIVND (reference sequence). The CDR3 length is 17 residues. The CDR3 nucleotides read TGTGCCAGTAATTACTTCACCTCGACAGGGGGTACGATTGGCTACACCTTC. Its protein is CASNYFTSTGGTIGYTF.

V and J are TRBV5-1 and TRBJ1-1; TRBD1 aligns across 9 bases. The germline V gene has CDR1 SGHRS and CDR2 YFSETQ. The CDR3 consists of 14 residues. V dropped 3 bases and J dropped 3; count of bases not matched to a gene: 3. The CDR3 sequence is CASSWDRAHTEAFF. For the CDR3, the DNA is TGCGCCAGCAGCTGGGACAGGGCACACACTGAAGCTTTCTTT.

V gene TRBV12-5 combines with J gene TRBJ1-5; D uncertain. The CDR3 has 13 residues. CDR1 is LGHNT, CDR2 FRNRAP, per germline. V was cut by 2 bases and J by 4 bases, with 6 bases left in between. DNA of the CDR3: TGTGCTAGTGGTTTGACGGGAAATCAGCCCCAGCATTTT. This codes for CASGLTGNQPQHF.

J is TRBJ2-2 and V is TRBV25-1, with D maybe TRBD1 (5 bases). V shed 6 bases and J shed 5 bases, with 19 bases lying between them. The CDR3 is 16 residues long. The germline gives CDR1 MGHDK, CDR2 SYGVNS. The CDR3 DNA sequence: TGTGCCAGCAGCCACTCCAGGGTGACATCAACCGGGGAGCTGTTTTTT. It yields the protein CASSHSRVTSTGELFF. Looking up the rest from reference TRBV25-1 and TRBJ2-2 gives the full variable domain: EADIYQTPRYLVIGTGKKITLECSQTMGHDKMYWYQQDPGMELHLIHYSYGVNSTEKGDLSSESTVSRIRTEHFPLTLESARPSHTSQYLCASSHSRVTSTGELFFGEGSRLTVL.